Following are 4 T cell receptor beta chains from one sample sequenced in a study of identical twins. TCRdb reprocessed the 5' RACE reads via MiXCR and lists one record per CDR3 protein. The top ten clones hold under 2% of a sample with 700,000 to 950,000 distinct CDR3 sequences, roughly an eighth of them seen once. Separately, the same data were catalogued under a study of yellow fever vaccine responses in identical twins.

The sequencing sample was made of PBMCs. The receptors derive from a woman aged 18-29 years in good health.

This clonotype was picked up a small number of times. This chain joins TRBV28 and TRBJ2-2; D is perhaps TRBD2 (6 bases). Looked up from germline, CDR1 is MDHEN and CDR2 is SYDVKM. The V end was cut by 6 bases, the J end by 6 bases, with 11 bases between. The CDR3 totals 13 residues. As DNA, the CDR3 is TGTGCCAGCAGGCAGGGAGGCCCCGGGGAGCTGTTTTTT. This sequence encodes CASRQGGPGELFF.

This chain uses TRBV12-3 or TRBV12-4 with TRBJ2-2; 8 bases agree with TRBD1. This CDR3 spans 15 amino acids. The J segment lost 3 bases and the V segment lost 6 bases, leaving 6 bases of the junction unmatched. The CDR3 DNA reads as TGTGCCAGCAGAAAAAACAGGGGGGACACCGGGGAGCTGTTTTTT. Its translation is CASRKNRGDTGELFF.

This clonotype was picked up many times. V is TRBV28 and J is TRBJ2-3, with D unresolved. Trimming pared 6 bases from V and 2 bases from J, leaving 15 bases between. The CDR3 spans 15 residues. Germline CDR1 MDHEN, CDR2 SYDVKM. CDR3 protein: CASSGASRVTDTQYF. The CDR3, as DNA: TGTGCCAGCAGCGGAGCTTCCAGAGTCACAGATACGCAGTATTTT.

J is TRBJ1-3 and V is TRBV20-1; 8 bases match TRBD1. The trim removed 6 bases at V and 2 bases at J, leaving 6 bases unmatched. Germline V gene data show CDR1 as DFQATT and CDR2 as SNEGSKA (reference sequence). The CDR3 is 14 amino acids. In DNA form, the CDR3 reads TGCAGTGCCACGATACAGGGGGCTGGAAACACCATATATTTT. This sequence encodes CSATIQGAGNTIYF.